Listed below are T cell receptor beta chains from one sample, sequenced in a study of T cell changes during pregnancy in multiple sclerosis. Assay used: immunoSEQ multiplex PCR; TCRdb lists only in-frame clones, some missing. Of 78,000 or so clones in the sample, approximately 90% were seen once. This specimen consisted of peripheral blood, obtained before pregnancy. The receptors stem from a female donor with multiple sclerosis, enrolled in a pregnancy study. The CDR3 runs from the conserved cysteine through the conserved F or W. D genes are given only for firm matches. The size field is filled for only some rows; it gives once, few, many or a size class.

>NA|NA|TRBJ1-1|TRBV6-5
CASRQGTNTEAFF
TGTGCCAGCAGACAGGGAACGAACACTGAAGCTTTCTTT
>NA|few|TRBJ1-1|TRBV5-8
CASSLDFGRIQRTEAFF
TGTGCCAGCAGCTTGGACTTTGGGAGGATCCAGCGCACTGAAGCTTTCTTT
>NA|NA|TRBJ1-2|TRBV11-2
CASSLDSYGYTF
TGTGCCAGCAGCTTGGACAGCTATGGCTACACCTTC
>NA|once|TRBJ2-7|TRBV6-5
CASSSTGFEQYF
TGTGCCAGCAGTTCTACAGGGTTCGAGCAGTACTTC
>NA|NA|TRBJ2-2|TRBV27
CASSPRPRATGELFF
TGTGCCAGCAGTCCCAGACCTAGAGCCACCGGGGAGCTGTTTTTT
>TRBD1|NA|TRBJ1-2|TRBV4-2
CASSQTGGSGRANYGYTF
TGTGCCAGCAGCCAAACAGGGGGCTCGGGTCGAGCTAACTATGGCTACACCTTC
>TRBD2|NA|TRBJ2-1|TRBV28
CASSKNQAGVGHEQFF
TGTGCCAGCAGTAAAAATCAAGCGGGAGTCGGTCATGAGCAGTTCTTC
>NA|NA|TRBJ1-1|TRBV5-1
CASSISSVNTEAFF
TGCGCCAGCAGCATCTCCAGCGTGAACACTGAAGCTTTCTTT
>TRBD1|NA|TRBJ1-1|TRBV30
CAWNDRGNTEAFF
TGTGCCTGGAACGACAGGGGGAACACTGAAGCTTTCTTT
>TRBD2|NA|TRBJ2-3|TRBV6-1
CASRTSGSFADTQYF
TGTGCCAGCAGAACTAGCGGGAGTTTCGCAGATACGCAGTATTTT
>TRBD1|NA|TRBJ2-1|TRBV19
CASSARDRGNEQFF
TGTGCCAGTAGTGCGAGGGACAGGGGCAATGAGCAGTTCTTC
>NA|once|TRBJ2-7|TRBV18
CASSPGRDSNYEQYF
TGTGCCAGCTCACCCGGGCGGGACTCCAACTACGAGCAGTACTTC
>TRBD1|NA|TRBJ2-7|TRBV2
CASRWDRPSYEQYF
TGTGCCAGCAGATGGGACAGACCCTCCTACGAGCAGTACTTC
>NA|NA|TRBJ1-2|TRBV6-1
CASSEAGRNYGYTF
TGTGCCAGCAGTGAGGCAGGGCGAAACTATGGCTACACCTTC
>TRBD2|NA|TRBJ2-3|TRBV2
CASGGEGGTDTQYF
TGTGCCAGCGGGGGGGAGGGAGGCACAGATACGCAGTATTTT
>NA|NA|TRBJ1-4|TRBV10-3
CAPRSGCEKLFF
TGTGCCCCCCGATCGGGTTGCGAAAAACTGTTTTTT
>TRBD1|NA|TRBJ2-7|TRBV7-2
CASSLGFRGRAYEQYF
TGTGCCAGCAGCTTAGGGTTCAGGGGGCGAGCCTACGAGCAGTACTTC
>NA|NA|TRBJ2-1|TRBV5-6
CASSRGAYNEQFF
TGTGCCAGCAGCAGGGGCGCATACAATGAGCAGTTCTTC
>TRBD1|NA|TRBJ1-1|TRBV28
CASSLVRDRGIEAFF
TGTGCCAGCAGTCTCGTCCGGGACAGGGGGATTGAAGCTTTCTTT
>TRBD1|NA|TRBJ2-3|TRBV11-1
CASSLTGQGAQDTQYF
TGTGCCAGCAGCTTAACAGGACAGGGGGCCCAAGATACGCAGTATTTT
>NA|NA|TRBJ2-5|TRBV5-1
CASSTTSETQYF
TGCGCCAGCAGCACTACATCAGAGACCCAGTACTTC
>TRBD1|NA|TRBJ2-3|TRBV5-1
CASSQRQGSTFTDTQYF
TGCGCCAGCAGCCAACGACAGGGGTCAACGTTCACAGATACGCAGTATTTT
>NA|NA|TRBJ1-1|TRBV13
CASSPHLNTEAFF
TGTGCCAGCAGCCCCCACTTGAACACTGAAGCTTTCTTT
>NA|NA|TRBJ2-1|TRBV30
CAWSVLAGAEQFF
TGTGCCTGGAGTGTCCTAGCAGGCGCTGAGCAGTTCTTC
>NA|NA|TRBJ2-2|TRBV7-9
CASSPGTNTGELFF
TGTGCCAGCAGCCCCGGGACAAACACCGGGGAGCTGTTTTTT
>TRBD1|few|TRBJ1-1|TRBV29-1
CSADDRDTEAFF
TGCAGCGCCGACGACAGGGACACTGAAGCTTTCTTT
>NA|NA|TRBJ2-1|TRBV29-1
CSVGGRLGRQATGPMGYNEQFF
TGCAGCGTTGGGGGACGTCTAGGGAGGCAGGCTACTGGACCCATGGGCTACAATGAGCAGTTCTTC
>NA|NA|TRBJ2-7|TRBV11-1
CASSLVLSYEQYF
TGTGCCAGCAGCTTAGTACTTTCCTACGAGCAGTACTTC
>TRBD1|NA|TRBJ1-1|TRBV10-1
CASSAGQGRNTEAFF
TGCGCCAGCAGTGCGGGACAGGGGAGAAACACTGAAGCTTTCTTT
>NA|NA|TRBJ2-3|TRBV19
CASSDLALYTQYF
TGTGCCAGTTCCGATCTAGCGCTATATACGCAGTATTTT
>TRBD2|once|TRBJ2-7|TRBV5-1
CASRVAGAYEQYF
TGCGCCAGCAGGGTAGCGGGAGCTTACGAGCAGTACTTC
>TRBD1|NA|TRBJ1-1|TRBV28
CASSLRGRYTEAFF
TGTGCCAGCAGTTTAAGGGGGCGGTACACTGAAGCTTTCTTT
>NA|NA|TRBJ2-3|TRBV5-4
CASSRETSTDTQYF
TGTGCCAGCAGCCGCGAGACTAGCACAGATACGCAGTATTTT
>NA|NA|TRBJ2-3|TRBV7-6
CASSLSGGTDTQYF
TGTGCCAGCAGCCTCTCCGGGGGCACAGATACGCAGTATTTT
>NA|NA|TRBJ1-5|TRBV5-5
CASSFGGGSNQPQHF
TGTGCCAGCAGCTTCGGGGGGGGAAGTAATCAGCCCCAGCATTTT
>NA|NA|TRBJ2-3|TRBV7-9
CASSPRGRITDTQYF
TGTGCCAGCAGCCCCAGGGGAAGGATCACAGATACGCAGTATTTT
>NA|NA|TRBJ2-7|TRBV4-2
CASSPSGWDKSYEQYF
TGTGCCAGCAGCCCCTCCGGTTGGGACAAGTCCTACGAGCAGTACTTC
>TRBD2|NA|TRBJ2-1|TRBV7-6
CASSSRTSGGNNEQFF
TGTGCCAGCAGCTCTCGGACTAGCGGGGGAAACAATGAGCAGTTCTTC
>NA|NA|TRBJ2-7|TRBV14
CASSHLEGYEQYF
TGTGCCAGCAGCCACCTGGAGGGCTACGAGCAGTACTTC
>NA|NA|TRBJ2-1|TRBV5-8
CASSFSNEQFF
TGTGCCAGCAGCTTCAGCAATGAGCAGTTCTTC
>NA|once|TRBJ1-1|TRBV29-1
CSVEGTALEAFF
TGCAGCGTTGAAGGGACAGCCCTTGAAGCTTTCTTT
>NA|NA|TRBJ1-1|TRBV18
CASSPGQASNTEAFF
TGTGCCAGCTCACCAGGGCAGGCGTCGAACACTGAAGCTTTCTTT
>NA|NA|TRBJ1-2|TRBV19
CASSIGGSANYGYTF
TGTGCCAGTAGTATTGGAGGGTCGGCTAACTATGGCTACACCTTC